These 20 T cell receptor beta chains were all obtained from the same sample, sequenced in a study of Ad26.COV2.S vaccination and SARS-CoV-2 variants. Assay: immunoSEQ multiplex PCR; the TCRdb copy retains only in-frame clones and omits some. The sample lists hundreds of thousands of clones; around 87% were seen once. Treatment given: around 19 received Ad26.COV2.S at low or high dose, single or two shots; about 5 received placebo; per-sample allocation not given. All samples were drawn on day 63, counting from the first vaccine or placebo injection. The source was peripheral blood, collected in a trial of Ad26.COV2.S vaccine versus placebo. All receptors derive from a person aged 18-65 years who received the Ad26.COV2.S COVID-19 vaccine or a placebo.

The chain employs TRBV10-1 and TRBJ2-7; D gene ambiguous. The CDR3 is 13 residues long. V lost 0 bases and J lost 6, with 9 bases in between. Per the germline V gene, CDR1 is WNHNN and CDR2 is SYGVQD (reference sequence). DNA for the CDR3: TGCGCCAGCAGTGAGTCTGGGGTTGGCGAGCAGTACTTC. Translated, it gives CASSESGVGEQYF.

CDR3 amino acids: CACRQGGTDTQYF. CDR3 nucleotide sequence: TGTGCCTGCCGACAGGGTGGCACAGATACGCAGTATTTT. The V call is TRBV30, the J call TRBJ2-3; 7 bases line up with TRBD1. The germline V gene encodes CDR1 GTSNPN and CDR2 SVGIG (reference sequence). V lost 6 bases to trimming and J lost 1 base; unmatched junction nucleotides: 4. The CDR3 covers 13 residues.

This chain joins TRBV19 and TRBJ2-1, with TRBD2 matching over 11 bases. The CDR3 sequence is 15 residues long. Looked up from germline, CDR1 is LNHDA and CDR2 is SQIVND (reference sequence). J lost 0 bases, V lost 6 bases, and 1 base had no gene match. Here the CDR3 reads CASRTSGSSYNEQFF. DNA for the CDR3: TGTGCCAGTAGAACTAGCGGGAGCTCCTACAATGAGCAGTTCTTC.

The rearrangement links TRBV7-2 to TRBJ1-2; 8 bases agree with TRBD1. CDR1 and CDR2 (germline): SGHTA, FQGNSA. With V trimmed by 3 bases and J by 7 bases, 1 base remained unmatched. The CDR3 is 12 residues long. CDR3 loop: CASSLDRVGYTF. The CDR3 DNA follows: TGTGCCAGCAGCTTGGACAGGGTTGGCTACACCTTC.

This clone was recorded once. The V gene is TRBV12-5, the J gene TRBJ1-1; tentatively, D is TRBD1 (6 bases). The V and J ends lost 6 bases and 1 base respectively, with 9 bases between them. The CDR3 has 13 amino acids. Germline values: CDR1 LGHNT, CDR2 FRNRAP. In DNA, the CDR3 is TGTGCTAGTGGACGACAGGCGAACACTGAAGCTTTCTTT. Translating it yields CASGRQANTEAFF.

This chain connects TRBV6-5 to TRBJ1-1, with D possibly being TRBD1 (6 bases). V was clipped by 6 bases and J by 8 bases, with 13 bases between them. Germline V gene lookup returns CDR1 MNHEY and CDR2 SVGAGI. There are 12 residues in the CDR3. CDR3 in DNA: TGTGCCAGCAGGGCGAGGACAGACGAAGCTTTCTTT. Translating it yields CASRARTDEAFF.

CDR3 protein: CASSPQVYSGNTIYF. DNA for the CDR3: TGTGCCAGCTCACCTCAGGTTTACTCTGGAAACACCATATATTTT. The chain recombines TRBV18 with TRBJ1-3; D is ambiguous. V lost 3 bases and J 0 bases, leaving 9 bases between the germline ends. This CDR3 has 15 residues. Germline-derived CDR1 and CDR2 are KGHSH and LQKENI.

The chain joins TRBV9 to TRBJ2-7, with D unresolved. Trimming pared 0 bases from V and 8 bases from J, leaving 9 bases between. CDR1 is SGDLS, CDR2 YYNGEE, per germline. The CDR3 consists of 12 residues. The CDR3 here is CASSVGKGKQYF. The DNA for the CDR3 is TGTGCCAGCAGCGTAGGAAAGGGTAAGCAGTACTTC. The variable domain in full, completed from reference TRBV9 and TRBJ2-7, reads DSGVTQTPKHLITATGQRVTLRCSPRSGDLSVYWYQQSLDQGLQFLIQYYNGEERAKGNILERFSAQQFPDLHSELNLSSLELGDSALYFCASSVGKGKQYFGPGTRLTVT.

This sequence joins TRBV27 and TRBJ2-2; D is unresolved. CDR1 and CDR2 (germline): MNHEY, SMNVEV (reference sequence). The CDR3 extends over 13 amino acids. Trimming shortened V by 5 bases and J by 0 bases, and 4 bases separated the two germline ends. This CDR3 reads CASSPSNTGELFF. CDR3 nucleotide sequence: TGTGCCAGCAGTCCTTCGAACACCGGGGAGCTGTTTTTT.

The V call is TRBV7-8, the J call TRBJ2-3; the D is unclear. V gave up 3 bases and J gave up 2 bases, with 9 bases separating them. CDR3 length: 14 amino acids. The germline gives CDR1 SGHVS, CDR2 FQNEAQ. The CDR3 DNA reads TGTGCCAGCAGCTTTGTAGAGAACACAGATACGCAGTATTTT. Amino acids: CASSFVENTDTQYF.

The chain joins TRBV3-1 (or the pseudogene TRBV3-2) to TRBJ2-2, with 7 bases aligning to TRBD1. V trimming: 1 base; J trimming: 4 bases; junction bases outside the gene matches: 12. From germline, CDR1 is LGHDT and CDR2 YNNKEL (reference sequence). The CDR3 sequence is 18 residues long. CDR3 nucleotides: TGTGCCAGCAGCCAAGGTCAGACAGGGCGAGGAAGCACCGGGGAGCTGTTTTTT. This translates into CASSQGQTGRGSTGELFF.

A few counts support this clone. This chain connects TRBV4-1 to TRBJ1-1; 9 bases are a match to TRBD1. V lost 4 bases and J lost 3; bases outside the gene matches: 9. Germline V lookup: CDR1 MGHRA, CDR2 YSYEKL. The CDR3 is made up of 16 amino acids. The CDR3 DNA reads as TGCGCCAGCAGCCCGGGACAGGGCGCATGGGACACTGAAGCTTTCTTT. Translating gives CASSPGQGAWDTEAFF.

The chain carries TRBV14 and TRBJ2-7; 10 bases are a match to TRBD2. This CDR3 has 16 residues. Germline V CDR1 and CDR2: SGHDN, FVKESK. V trimming: 5 bases; J trimming: 4 bases; junction bases outside the gene matches: 11. The CDR3 bases are TGTGCCAGCAGCAGCCGGGGACTAGCGAAGGAGTACGAGCAGTACTTC. Translation: CASSSRGLAKEYEQYF.

This clone appeared a few times. The rearrangement uses TRBV5-5 and TRBJ1-6, with D uncertain. The V gene lost 0 bases and the J gene lost 10 bases, with 11 bases spanning the gap. The CDR3 runs 14 residues. The germline V gene has CDR1 SGHKS and CDR2 YYEKEE (reference sequence). CDR3 nucleotide sequence: TGTGCCAGCAGCTTGGTCACGGTTGGCTCACCCCTCCACTTT. Translation gives CASSLVTVGSPLHF.

V is TRBV6-1 and J is TRBJ2-1, with D hard to call. The CDR3 length is 15 residues. Germline loops: CDR1 MNHNS, CDR2 SASEGT. Trimming cost V 2 bases and J 0 bases, with 8 bases left between them. CDR3 region: CASSEYGFSYNEQFF. CDR3 nucleotides: TGTGCCAGCAGTGAATATGGATTCTCCTACAATGAGCAGTTCTTC.

The chain is built from TRBV13 and TRBJ1-1, with TRBD1 identical over 9 bases. Trimming cost V 5 bases and J 4 bases; bases outside gene matches: 8. The CDR3 is 15 residues long. Per germline, CDR1 PRHDT and CDR2 FYEKMQ (reference sequence). This CDR3 is CASSRRDRESTEAFF. The CDR3 nucleotides read TGTGCCAGCAGCCGGCGGGACAGGGAAAGCACTGAAGCTTTCTTT. Looking up the rest from reference TRBV13 and TRBJ1-1 gives the full variable domain: AAGVIQSPRHLIKEKRETATLKCYPIPRHDTVYWYQQGPGQDPQFLISFYEKMQSDKGSIPDRFSAQQFSDYHSELNMSSLELGDSALYFCASSRRDRESTEAFFGQGTRLTVV.

This clone was counted a single time. V and J are TRBV9 and TRBJ2-5; 9 bases are a match to TRBD1. This CDR3 has 13 amino acids. Trimming cost V 5 bases and J 5 bases; bases outside gene matches: 4. Germline V gives CDR1 SGDLS, CDR2 YYNGEE. CDR3 residues: CASSSGTGETQYF. The CDR3 nucleotides read TGTGCCAGCAGTTCCGGGACAGGGGAGACCCAGTACTTC.

The J gene is TRBJ2-5, the V gene TRBV6-6; no definite D call. The CDR3 consists of 14 residues. With 0 bases removed from V and 9 bases from J, the gap between germline ends came to 14 bases. Germline CDR1 MNHNY, CDR2 SVGAGI (reference sequence). Here the CDR3 reads CASSYSLPGRAQYF. The DNA of the CDR3 is TGTGCCAGCAGTTACTCGTTGCCCGGACGGGCCCAGTACTTC.

V is TRBV9 and J is TRBJ2-7, with 9 bases identical to TRBD2. Trimming cost V 1 base and J 1 base; bases outside gene matches: 12. Germline values: CDR1 SGDLS, CDR2 YYNGEE. There are 18 residues in the CDR3. CDR3 amino acids: CASSVSLREGLHSYEQYF. CDR3 in DNA: TGTGCCAGCAGCGTAAGCCTGCGGGAGGGCCTTCATTCCTACGAGCAGTACTTC.

Comment on this clone: Other DNA sequences in this specimen translate into the identical CDR3. The rearrangement joins TRBV18 to TRBJ2-7, with D possibly being TRBD2 (6 bases). Germline CDR1 reads KGHSH; CDR2 reads LQKENI. This CDR3 is 14 amino acids long. The V end lost 2 bases, the J end lost 0 bases, and 8 bases lay between the germline ends. This chain's CDR3 is CASSPGLSSYEQYF. The DNA of the CDR3 is TGTGCCAGCTCACCAGGACTAAGCTCCTACGAGCAGTACTTC.